The 30 T cell receptor beta chains below were found in one sample sequenced in a study of shared clonotypes between healthy human individuals. Assay used: immunoSEQ multiplex PCR; TCRdb lists only in-frame clones, some missing. The top ten hold less than 1.5% of the sample, which has roughly 1,100,000 clones, around four fifths seen once. The sample comprised memory CD4+ T cells sorted from blood. The subset: CD45RA-negative fraction. The receptors shown here come from a man younger than 35 in good health.

The V gene is TRBV19, the J gene TRBJ2-7; D remains ambiguous. This CDR3 comprises 13 residues. Germline loops: CDR1 LNHDA, CDR2 SQIVND (reference sequence). V lost 6 bases, J lost 5 bases, and 14 bases lay in between. The CDR3 is CASRRQEWDEQYF. The CDR3 DNA reads TGTGCCAGTAGAAGGCAGGAGTGGGACGAGCAGTACTTC.

In its sample, this clone was seen a few times. The chain recombines TRBV2 with TRBJ2-7; 12 nucleotides align to TRBD2. Looked up from germline, CDR1 is SNHLY and CDR2 is FYNNEI. Trimming at V came to 8 bases and at J to 9 bases, leaving 11 bases not matched to a gene. This CDR3 has 14 residues. The CDR3 nucleotides are TGTGCCAGCGAACTAGCGGGGGGATCTAACGGGCAGTACTTC. Residues: CASELAGGSNGQYF.

The CDR3 nucleotides read TGCGCCAGCAGCCAAGAGGAACTAGCGGGAGGACAGACCCAGTACTTC. Translating gives CASSQEELAGGQTQYF. V gene TRBV4-1 combines with J gene TRBJ2-5, with 12 positions matching TRBD2. There are 16 residues in the CDR3. Looked up from germline, CDR1 is MGHRA and CDR2 is YSYEKL. After removal of 0 bases from V and 6 bases from J, the junction contained 5 bases not matched to a gene.

The chain combines TRBV13 with TRBJ1-4, with D uncertain. The CDR3 contains 13 residues. Germline values: CDR1 PRHDT, CDR2 FYEKMQ (reference sequence). Trimming pared 4 bases from V and 10 bases from J, leaving 13 bases between. For the CDR3, the DNA is TGTGCCAGCAGCTCCCGTTCCCCGGGAAAACTGTTTTTT. Protein sequence: CASSSRSPGKLFF.

This chain connects TRBV23-1 to TRBJ1-1; 9 bases fit TRBD1. TRBV23-1 is marked as an open reading frame, function uncertain. This CDR3 has 19 residues. Losses at the gene ends were 0 bases for V and 0 bases for J; bases not matched to a gene: 11. CDR3 amino acids: CASSQSLPGQGWVNTEAFF. The CDR3 DNA reads TGCGCCAGCAGTCAATCGCTTCCGGGACAGGGATGGGTGAACACTGAAGCTTTCTTT.

This chain joins TRBV11-2 and TRBJ2-1, with unresolved D. Germline loops: CDR1 SGHAT, CDR2 FQNNGV. Trimming pared 5 bases from V and 5 bases from J, leaving 16 bases between. This CDR3 has 15 amino acids. The CDR3 is CASSRPGPADNEQFF. The CDR3 nucleotides are TGTGCCAGCAGCCGTCCCGGACCCGCGGACAATGAGCAGTTCTTC.

This chain connects TRBV7-9 to TRBJ2-5; D is tentatively TRBD1 or TRBD2 (6 bases each). V shed 4 bases and J shed 2 bases, with 17 bases lying between them. Germline-derived CDR1 and CDR2 are SEHNR and FQNEAQ (reference sequence). CDR3 length equals 16 residues. The CDR3 sequence is CASSSMRLGGQETQYF. For the CDR3, the DNA is TGTGCCAGCAGCTCTATGCGCCTAGGGGGGCAAGAGACCCAGTACTTC.

The V and J genes are TRBV18 and TRBJ2-7; TRBD2 matches at 8 bases. Germline lookup yields CDR1 KGHSH and CDR2 LQKENI. The length of the CDR3 is 16 residues. Trimming removed 3 bases from V and 4 bases from J; junction bases left unmatched: 11. The CDR3 region is CASSPNPAGEFYEQYF. The CDR3 region has the DNA TGTGCCAGCTCACCGAATCCAGCGGGGGAATTTTACGAGCAGTACTTC. Based on the CDR3 plus reference TRBV18 and TRBJ2-7, the full variable domain is NAGVMQNPRHLVRRRGQEARLRCSPMKGHSHVYWYRQLPEEGLKFMVYLQKENIIDESGMPKERFSAEFPKEGPSILRIQQVVRGDSAAYFCASSPNPAGEFYEQYFGPGTRLTVT.

The V call is TRBV9, the J call TRBJ1-2, with a possible D match to TRBD1 (6 bases). V lost 3 bases and J lost 8, with 17 bases in between. The CDR3 is made up of 14 amino acids. Germline CDR1 reads SGDLS; CDR2 reads YYNGEE. Here the CDR3 reads CASSALPGVSGYTF. DNA of the CDR3: TGTGCCAGCAGCGCGCTCCCAGGGGTGAGCGGCTACACCTTC.

This clone was seen at least ten times. V gene TRBV5-1 combines with J gene TRBJ2-1, with TRBD2 as a possible D gene (6 bases). Germline loops: CDR1 SGHRS, CDR2 YFSETQ. This CDR3 contains 15 residues. Trimming shortened V by 0 bases and J by 6 bases, and 13 bases separated the two germline ends. The CDR3 loop is CASSLEWGETNEQFF. The CDR3 DNA sequence: TGCGCCAGCAGCTTGGAGTGGGGGGAAACCAATGAGCAGTTCTTC.

This chain joins TRBV19 and TRBJ2-2; tentatively, D is TRBD2 (5 bases). From germline, CDR1 is LNHDA and CDR2 SQIVND (reference sequence). The CDR3 contains 15 residues. CDR3 sequence reads: CASVKTSGNTGELFF. CDR3 nucleotide sequence: TGTGCAAGCGTCAAAACGAGCGGAAACACCGGGGAGCTGTTTTTT.

The chain links TRBV6-6 to TRBJ1-5; maybe TRBD1 (5 bases). Germline V CDR1 and CDR2: MNHNY, SVGAGI (reference sequence). The CDR3 loop spans 16 amino acids. V was pared by 6 bases and J by 3 bases, with 18 bases between. The CDR3 spells CASSQTGLPDNQPQHF. For the CDR3, the DNA is TGTGCCAGCAGCCAGACGGGACTCCCCGACAATCAGCCCCAGCATTTT.

The genes are TRBV12-5 and TRBJ2-7; D is unresolved. Trimming removed 5 bases at V and 5 bases at J, with 13 bases between. Germline CDR1 LGHNT, CDR2 FRNRAP. This CDR3 is built from 13 residues. The CDR3 spells CASGLPGLHEQYF. The CDR3 nucleotides read TGTGCTAGTGGTCTCCCCGGTTTGCACGAGCAGTACTTC.

V and J are TRBV14 and TRBJ2-7; TRBD1 aligns across 8 bases. The CDR3 sequence is 15 residues long. Trimming removed 4 bases from V and 3 bases from J; junction bases left unmatched: 8. Germline V CDR1 and CDR2: SGHDN, FVKESK. CDR3 amino acids: CASSRRAGTGYEQYF. CDR3 coding DNA: TGTGCCAGCAGCCGAAGAGCCGGGACAGGCTACGAGCAGTACTTC.

CDR3 in amino acids: CASSQVRQGRSGELFF. The CDR3 DNA follows: TGTGCCAGCAGCCAGGTCCGGCAGGGGCGGTCCGGGGAGCTGTTTTTT. V and J are TRBV4-2 and TRBJ2-2; D may be TRBD1 (6 bases). Germline CDR1 and CDR2: LGHNA and YNFKEQ. V shed 3 bases and J shed 6 bases, with 17 bases lying between them. The CDR3 loop spans 16 amino acids.

This clone was counted only a few times. The chain joins TRBV5-4 to TRBJ2-3; D might be TRBD1 or TRBD2, each matching 6 bases. CDR3 length: 15 residues. The V gene lost 2 bases and the J gene lost 4 bases, with 14 bases spanning the gap. The germline V gene encodes CDR1 SGHNT and CDR2 YYREEE (reference sequence). The CDR3 DNA is TGTGCCAGCAGCTTTACAGTTAGGGGGGCAGATACGCAGTATTTT. This codes for CASSFTVRGADTQYF.

The J gene is TRBJ1-1, the V gene TRBV6-5, with 9 nucleotides matching TRBD1. J lost 8 bases, V lost 6 bases, and 4 bases had no gene match. The germline V gene has CDR1 MNHEY and CDR2 SVGAGI. This CDR3 contains 12 residues. The CDR3: CASSRDREEAFF. The CDR3 nucleotides read TGTGCCAGCAGCAGGGACAGGGAGGAAGCTTTCTTT.

J is TRBJ2-7 and V is TRBV6-1; D remains ambiguous. The CDR3 has 14 amino acids. Trimming removed 5 bases at V and 0 bases at J, with 11 bases between. Looked up from germline, CDR1 is MNHNS and CDR2 is SASEGT. The CDR3 loop is CASSMAESSYEQYF. Written as DNA, the CDR3 is TGTGCCAGCAGTATGGCGGAGAGCTCCTACGAGCAGTACTTC.

V is TRBV29-1 and J is TRBJ2-3; D is unclear. The CDR3 contains 12 residues. Trimming removed 5 bases from V and 1 base from J, with 7 bases in between. Germline V gives CDR1 SQVTM, CDR2 ANQGSEA. This CDR3 is CSVTPGTDTQYF. CDR3 bases: TGCAGCGTTACGCCGGGCACAGATACGCAGTATTTT.

V is TRBV25-1 and J is TRBJ1-4; 9 positions match TRBD1. Germline V gene lookup returns CDR1 MGHDK and CDR2 SYGVNS. CDR3 length: 17 residues. J lost 8 bases, V lost 4 bases, and 14 bases had no gene match. The CDR3 coding sequence is TGTGCCAGCAGTGTAACCGCCGGGACAGGGTTCGGGGAAAAACTGTTTTTT. It translates to CASSVTAGTGFGEKLFF.

The V call is TRBV6-6, the J call TRBJ2-1, with D perhaps assigned TRBD1 or TRBD2 (5 bases each). This CDR3 comprises 13 residues. With 5 bases removed from V and 13 bases from J, the gap between germline ends came to 18 bases. The V gene's germline CDR1 is MNHNY and CDR2 SVGAGI (reference sequence). CDR3 residues: CASSLLYRDPQFF. The DNA of the CDR3 is TGTGCCAGCAGTCTCCTCTACCGGGACCCTCAGTTCTTC.

Many counts were recorded for this clone. The chain carries TRBV7-8 and TRBJ2-7; the match to TRBD1 covers 9 bases. The V gene's germline CDR1 is SGHVS and CDR2 FQNEAQ. Trimming took 5 bases from V and 1 from J; bases not matched to a gene: 9. The CDR3 extends over 16 amino acids. Here the CDR3 reads CASSTTQGQGSYEQYF. CDR3 in DNA: TGTGCCAGCAGCACGACCCAGGGACAGGGTTCCTACGAGCAGTACTTC.

The rearrangement uses TRBV11-2 and TRBJ2-5; D might be TRBD1 (5 bases). In germline, CDR1 is SGHAT, CDR2 FQNNGV. The CDR3 covers 15 residues. Trimming cost V 0 bases and J 1 base, with 9 bases left between them. DNA of the CDR3: TGTGCCAGCAGCTTAGATGGGGCTATCCAAGAGACCCAGTACTTC. Translated, it gives CASSLDGAIQETQYF.

This clone was detected a few times. This chain links TRBV5-6 with TRBJ2-6; tentative D call: TRBD1 (6 bases). The CDR3 contains 16 residues. V was cut by 4 bases and J by 1 base, with 12 bases left in between. Germline V gene data show CDR1 as SGHDT and CDR2 as YYEEEE. The CDR3 spells CASSDLTGSGANVLTF. In DNA, the CDR3 is TGTGCCAGCAGCGACTTGACAGGTTCTGGGGCCAACGTCCTGACTTTC.

V and J are TRBV13 and TRBJ2-5; D is perhaps TRBD1 (6 bases). This CDR3 region has 18 residues. Germline assignment: CDR1 PRHDT and CDR2 FYEKMQ (reference sequence). Trimming took off 5 bases at V and 5 bases at J, with 27 bases between the two ends. CDR3 sequence: CASSSALGPGVGSETQYF. For the CDR3, the DNA is TGTGCCAGCAGCAGCGCATTAGGACCAGGGGTTGGATCGGAGACCCAGTACTTC.

This clone was seen only once. This sequence joins TRBV10-1 and TRBJ1-4; 12 nucleotides line up with TRBD1. Germline loops: CDR1 WNHNN, CDR2 SYGVQD (reference sequence). V shed 0 bases and J 10 bases; nucleotides not matched to a gene: 6. The length of the CDR3 is 16 residues. The CDR3 DNA follows: TGCGCCAGCAGTGAGTCCTCGGGACAGGGGGCCGGAAAACTGTTTTTT. It yields the protein CASSESSGQGAGKLFF.

The chain is built from TRBV30 and TRBJ2-1, with 8 bases fitting TRBD1. V gave up 5 bases and J gave up 4 bases; unmatched junction bases: 4. Germline V gene sequence: CDR1 GTSNPN, CDR2 SVGIG (reference sequence). The CDR3 totals 13 residues. This CDR3 is CAWGQGRYNEQFF. The CDR3 region has the DNA TGTGCCTGGGGACAGGGCCGTTACAATGAGCAGTTCTTC.

This clone was seen only once. V usage is TRBV9 and J usage is TRBJ2-5, with 11 bases matching TRBD2. The germline V gene encodes CDR1 SGDLS and CDR2 YYNGEE. V was clipped by 0 bases and J by 2 bases; unmatched bases: 6. The CDR3 totals 17 residues. The DNA of the CDR3 is TGTGCCAGCAGCGTAGCTGGAGCTAGCGGGGGGCAAGAGACCCAGTACTTC. Translation: CASSVAGASGGQETQYF.

This chain connects TRBV10-3 to TRBJ1-1; 7 nucleotides agree with TRBD1. V was pared by 9 bases and J by 3 bases, with 10 bases of the junction left unmatched. The CDR3 has 14 residues. Germline V gene sequence: CDR1 ENHRY, CDR2 SYGVKD. CDR3 in amino acids: CAIRQGLDDTEAFF. CDR3 nucleotide sequence: TGTGCCATTCGACAGGGATTGGACGACACTGAAGCTTTCTTT.

The V call is TRBV9, the J call TRBJ2-7, with a possible D match to TRBD1 (5 bases). Germline CDR1 is SGDLS and CDR2 is YYNGEE. The CDR3 runs 13 residues. V lost 7 bases to trimming and J lost 6 bases, with 17 bases between them. CDR3 DNA: TGTGCCAGCTCCCCACAGCAAGGGGCCGAGCAGTACTTC. As protein: CASSPQQGAEQYF.